Listed below are T cell receptor beta chains from one sample, sequenced in a study of cytomegalovirus exposure and HLA in healthy donors. Here immunoSEQ multiplex PCR was the method, and the copy in TCRdb shows in-frame clones only, minus some. The table shows around 130,000 clones, with about nine tenths occurring only once. Sequencing was carried out using PBMCs. The receptors originated from a man aged 30-40 years in good health and CMV-seronegative. Each CDR3 is given with its conserved first and last residue. The D gene is left open where the match is weak. Expanded clones get a size class; other rows say once, few or many, or leave the size out.

cdr3_length | j_call | clone_size | v_call | d_call | cdr3_nt | cdr3_aa
15 | TRBJ2-1 | NA | TRBV5-5 | TRBD2 | TGTGCCAGCAGCCCGGGACTAGCGGGAGGGTATGAGCAGTTCTTC | CASSPGLAGGYEQFF
11 | TRBJ1-5 | NA | TRBV6-1 | NA | TGTGCCAGCAGTCATCTAGGGCCCCAGCATTTT | CASSHLGPQHF
17 | TRBJ1-3 | once | TRBV15 | NA | TGTGCCACCAGCAGGGAGACAGCTGTCCTCTCTGGAAACACCATATATTTT | CATSRETAVLSGNTIYF
16 | TRBJ2-7 | NA | TRBV18 | TRBD2 | TGTGCCAGCTCACCGGGACTAGCGGGAATCGTTTACGAGCAGTACTTC | CASSPGLAGIVYEQYF
12 | TRBJ2-7 | NA | TRBV5-1 | NA | TGCGCCAGCAGCTTAACGGGATACGAGCAGTACTTC | CASSLTGYEQYF
14 | TRBJ2-2 | NA | TRBV7-2 | TRBD2 | TGTGCCTTCAGTAGCGGGAACCTCCCCGGGGAGCTGTTTTTT | CAFSSGNLPGELFF
14 | TRBJ2-2 | NA | TRBV2 | NA | TGTGCCAGCAGTGGGGCCGCAGGGACCGGGGAGCTGTTTTTT | CASSGAAGTGELFF
11 | TRBJ1-2 | NA | TRBV19 | NA | TGTGCCAGTAGTTACGGCTATGGCTACACCTTC | CASSYGYGYTF
17 | TRBJ2-7 | few | TRBV11-2 | TRBD2 | TGTGCCAGCAGCCCCAACGCGCTAGCGGGAGTAAGGTACGAGCAGTACTTC | CASSPNALAGVRYEQYF
13 | TRBJ2-1 | NA | TRBV29-1 | TRBD2 | TGCAGCGGGGGACTAGCGCCCTACAATGAGCAGTTCTTC | CSGGLAPYNEQFF
14 | TRBJ1-2 | NA | TRBV5-1 | TRBD1 | TGCGCCAGCAGCTTGGCTCAGGGGGCGAGTGGCTACACCTTC | CASSLAQGASGYTF
14 | TRBJ1-1 | NA | TRBV5-6 | NA | TGTGCCAGCAGCTTGGATTTCATGAACACTGAAGCTTTCTTT | CASSLDFMNTEAFF
17 | TRBJ2-1 | NA | TRBV12-5 | TRBD1 | TGTGCTAGTGGTTTGGTCCCCGGGACAGGGCGCCACAATGAGCAGTTCTTC | CASGLVPGTGRHNEQFF
15 | TRBJ1-1 | NA | TRBV6-1 | TRBD1 | TGTGCCAGCAGTTGGTCCGCCAGGGGGCAAACTGAAGCTTTCTTT | CASSWSARGQTEAFF
16 | TRBJ2-3 | NA | TRBV19 | TRBD1 | TGTGCCAGTAGTATTTTTGGGACAGGGCGAACAGATACGCAGTATTTT | CASSIFGTGRTDTQYF
15 | TRBJ2-2 | NA | TRBV27 | TRBD2 | TGTGCCAGCAGTGGACTAGCGGGCTCCACCGGGGAGCTGTTTTTT | CASSGLAGSTGELFF
15 | TRBJ1-2 | many | TRBV30 | TRBD1 | TGTGCCTGGGTATATCGAGGGGGCCGAGGGTATGGCTACACCTTC | CAWVYRGGRGYGYTF
13 | TRBJ1-2 | few | TRBV18 | NA | TGTGCCAGCTCACCAGCCAGGGAAGGGGGCTACACCTTC | CASSPAREGGYTF
15 | TRBJ2-7 | NA | TRBV29-1 | NA | TGCAGCGTTCAACTAGTGGGAGGGGGGGTAGACGAGCAGTACTTC | CSVQLVGGGVDEQYF
14 | TRBJ1-3 | few | TRBV11-2 | NA | TGTGCCAGCAGCCCTAGGTTCTCTGGAAACACCATATATTTT | CASSPRFSGNTIYF